A selection of T cell receptor beta chains follows, all from one sample in a study of breast tumors, draining lymph nodes, adjacent tissues. TCRdb processed the multiplex PCR reads anew with MiXCR; each CDR3 protein has one entry. The sample shows 100,000 to 150,000 distinct CDR3 sequences, approximately 20% of them seen only once. The sample was axillary lymph node tissue. The receptor source for this set is a female donor with breast cancer. Some clones in this sample may be carry-over from other donors' samples. Each CDR3 is given with its conserved first and last residue. Each record gives: J gene, V gene, clone size, D gene, CDR3 DNA, CDR3 protein. D genes are given only for firm matches. For some rows the clone size is stated as once, few or many, or as a class when expanded; others skip it.

J: TRBJ2-5
V: TRBV5-8
size: many
D: -
DNA: TGTGCCAGCAGCCCCGTACAGGGACAAGAGACCCAGTACTTC
CDR3: CASSPVQGQETQYF

J: TRBJ2-3
V: TRBV5-1
size: many
D: -
DNA: TGCGCCAGCAGCTTGGTTGGAGGCCCTAACACAGATACGCAGTATTTT
CDR3: CASSLVGGPNTDTQYF

J: TRBJ1-6
V: TRBV19
size: many
D: -
DNA: TGTGCCAGTAGTACCGAAGGGGCGCGGAGCTCACCCCTCCACTTT
CDR3: CASSTEGARSSPLHF

J: TRBJ1-4
V: TRBV27
size: many
D: -
DNA: TGTGCCAGCAGTCTTGGACCGGGTGCAAAACTGTTTTTT
CDR3: CASSLGPGAKLFF

J: TRBJ2-1
V: TRBV5-1
size: few
D: TRBD2
DNA: TGCGCCAACAGTTCCGGCGGACTAGCGGGAGGGCCAAGAACCTACAATGAGCAGTTCTTC
CDR3: CANSSGGLAGGPRTYNEQFF

J: TRBJ1-3
V: TRBV5-1
size: many
D: TRBD1
DNA: TGCGCCAGCAGCTCGACAGGGGAGATGGCTGGAAACACCATATATTTT
CDR3: CASSSTGEMAGNTIYF

J: TRBJ1-3
V: TRBV5-1
size: -
D: -
DNA: TGCGCCAGCAGCTTGACTCCACCTAACTCTGGAAACACCATATATTTT
CDR3: CASSLTPPNSGNTIYF

J: TRBJ1-3
V: TRBV19
size: many
D: -
DNA: TGTGCCAGTAGTATATCTGGTGGGGCTGGAAACACCATATATTTT
CDR3: CASSISGGAGNTIYF

J: TRBJ2-3
V: TRBV25-1
size: many
D: -
DNA: TGTGCCAGCCACTCCTCGTTCGGAAGCACAGATACGCAGTATTTT
CDR3: CASHSSFGSTDTQYF

J: TRBJ2-5
V: TRBV7-3
size: many
D: -
DNA: TGTGCCAGCAGCTTAACTGGAGGAGAGACCCAGTACTTC
CDR3: CASSLTGGETQYF

J: TRBJ1-4
V: TRBV28
size: -
D: TRBD1
DNA: TGTGCCAGCAGTAGAATCCAGGGGGCGGAATCTAATGAAAAACTGTTTTTT
CDR3: CASSRIQGAESNEKLFF

J: TRBJ2-3
V: TRBV5-1
size: few
D: TRBD2
DNA: TGCGCCAGCAGATCTCAAACAGGGGTAGCAGCGGGAGGGAGGACAGATACGCAGTATTTT
CDR3: CASRSQTGVAAGGRTDTQYF

J: TRBJ2-7
V: TRBV6-5
size: many
D: -
DNA: TGTGCCAGCATGAGATCAAGGACGTCCTCCTACGAGCAGTACTTC
CDR3: CASMRSRTSSYEQYF

J: TRBJ2-5
V: TRBV20-1
size: many
D: -
DNA: TGCAGTGCCACGGACAGCCCACAAGAGACCCAGTACTTC
CDR3: CSATDSPQETQYF

J: TRBJ2-7
V: TRBV7-2
size: many
D: -
DNA: TGTGCCAGCAGCCTAGGACCGGGCGCCTACGAGCAGTACTTC
CDR3: CASSLGPGAYEQYF

J: TRBJ1-2
V: TRBV6-1
size: few
D: -
DNA: TGTGCCAGCAGTAGGGCAGGGGCGATTAACTATGGCTACACCTTC
CDR3: CASSRAGAINYGYTF

J: TRBJ1-5
V: TRBV3-1
size: few
D: -
DNA: TGTGCCAGCGGGGAAATTAATCAGCCCCAGCATTTT
CDR3: CASGEINQPQHF

J: TRBJ1-6
V: TRBV19
size: many
D: TRBD1
DNA: TGTGCCAGTAGAGATGGACAGGCCCGGGCACCCCTCCACTTT
CDR3: CASRDGQARAPLHF